Below are 16 T cell receptor beta chains sequenced from a single sample in a study of shared clonotypes between healthy human individuals. Measured with immunoSEQ multiplex PCR; TCRdb has only the in-frame clones, and not every one. This table has millions of clones, about 92% appearing once. CD45RO negativity and positive selection for CCR7 defined naive CD8 cells, a population that excluded terminally differentiated effector memory CD45RA+ cells. Sequencing was performed on naive CD8+ T cells from PBMCs. Receptors originate from a man younger than 35 in good health. Some clones in this sample may be carry-over from other donors' samples.

The rearrangement joins TRBV5-6 to TRBJ1-2; tentatively, D is TRBD1 (5 bases). The germline V gene has CDR1 SGHDT and CDR2 YYEEEE. V was trimmed by 2 bases and J by 5 bases, leaving 13 bases between them. The CDR3 has 14 amino acids. The CDR3 sequence is CASSFVGGVYGYTF. The CDR3 DNA reads as TGTGCCAGCAGCTTCGTGGGAGGGGTGTATGGCTACACCTTC.

The chain recombines TRBV6-5 with TRBJ2-1; D uncertain. V was trimmed by 10 bases and J by 7 bases, leaving 23 bases between them. The V gene's germline CDR1 is MNHEY and CDR2 SVGAGI. The CDR3 has 15 amino acids. In nucleotides, the CDR3 is TGTGCCACCCTGAACCGCAGAGGTAGTGGGAATGAGCAGTTCTTC. It encodes CATLNRRGSGNEQFF.

CDR3 region: CASSVFPGAIYF. CDR3 coding DNA: TGTGCCAGCAGCGTTTTCCCCGGGGCCATATATTTT. The chain recombines TRBV9 with TRBJ1-3; D not resolved. Germline V gene data show CDR1 as SGDLS and CDR2 as YYNGEE. The V and J ends lost 2 bases and 11 bases respectively, with 11 bases between them. The CDR3 is made up of 12 amino acids.

This rearrangement joins TRBV15 to TRBJ2-1; maybe TRBD2 (5 bases). V was cut by 3 bases and J by 9 bases, with 15 bases left in between. Germline V gene data show CDR1 as LNHNV and CDR2 as YYDKDF (reference sequence). The CDR3 loop spans 14 amino acids. CDR3 sequence: CATSRGRRSTEQFF. DNA of the CDR3: TGTGCCACCAGCAGGGGTAGGAGGTCTACTGAGCAGTTCTTC. The full variable domain, completed using reference TRBV15 and TRBJ2-1, is DAMVIQNPRYQVTQFGKPVTLSCSQTLNHNVMYWYQQKSSQAPKLLFHYYDKDFNNEADTPDNFQSRRPNTSFCFLDIRSPGLGDTAMYLCATSRGRRSTEQFFGPGTRLTVL.

The chain carries TRBV30 and TRBJ2-1, with TRBD2 identical over 7 bases. The CDR3 runs to 15 residues. Germline V gives CDR1 GTSNPN, CDR2 SVGIG (reference sequence). V trimming: 0 bases; J trimming: 4 bases; junction bases outside the gene matches: 6. The CDR3 DNA reads TGTGCCTGGAGTGTTTCTAGCGGAGTGTACAATGAGCAGTTCTTC. This gives the protein CAWSVSSGVYNEQFF.

This clone was found once. The chain couples TRBV4-1 to TRBJ2-3; either TRBD1 or TRBD2 may fit D (5 bases each). The CDR3 sequence is 15 residues long. The germline CDR1 and CDR2 sequences are MGHRA and YSYEKL. V lost 0 bases and J lost 4, with 11 bases in between. Here the CDR3 DNA reads TGCGCCAGCAGCCAAGACCACCCGGGGCCAGATACGCAGTATTTT. It yields the protein CASSQDHPGPDTQYF.

This rearrangement joins TRBV6-5 to TRBJ2-1; 9 positions match TRBD2. In germline, CDR1 is MNHEY, CDR2 SVGAGI. The CDR3 loop spans 15 amino acids. The J segment lost 8 bases and the V segment lost 4 bases, leaving 9 bases of the junction unmatched. The CDR3, as DNA: TGTGCCAGCAGTTCTAGCGGGACCGGTAGGGATGAGCAGTTCTTC. Its protein is CASSSSGTGRDEQFF.

Points on this clone: This CDR3 is also generated by other DNA sequences in the sample. The chain uses TRBV5-1 and TRBJ2-7; a weak D match, TRBD1 (5 bases). Trimming removed 5 bases at V and 4 bases at J, with 10 bases between. Germline V lookup: CDR1 SGHRS, CDR2 YFSETQ. This CDR3 is 12 amino acids long. The DNA for the CDR3 is TGCGCCAGCAGTAGAGACAGTTACGAGCAGTACTTC. It encodes CASSRDSYEQYF.

This rearrangement joins TRBV2 to TRBJ1-5; the D is unclear. V was pared by 0 bases and J by 3 bases, with 9 bases between. CDR3 length equals 15 residues. The germline V gene encodes CDR1 SNHLY and CDR2 FYNNEI. DNA for the CDR3: TGTGCCAGCAGTGAAGCAGGCGTCCTCAATCAGCCCCAGCATTTT. It is translated as CASSEAGVLNQPQHF.

V usage is TRBV6-6 and J usage is TRBJ2-6; 8 bases are shared with TRBD2. V shed 10 bases and J 0 bases; nucleotides not matched to a gene: 5. CDR3 length equals 15 residues. Looked up from germline, CDR1 is MNHNY and CDR2 is SVGAGI (reference sequence). CDR3 sequence reads: CATGGEVSGANVLTF. DNA of the CDR3: TGTGCCACGGGGGGGGAGGTCTCTGGGGCCAACGTCCTGACTTTC.

The chain has TRBV7-8 and TRBJ2-7; D is possibly TRBD1 (6 bases). CDR1 SGHVS and CDR2 FQNEAQ come from the germline V gene. Trimming pared 6 bases from V and 6 bases from J, leaving 15 bases between. The CDR3 loop spans 13 amino acids. The CDR3 nucleotides are TGTGCCAGCAGTTTGCAGGGGATTCGCGAGCAGTACTTC. Its translation is CASSLQGIREQYF. The whole variable domain, filled in from reference TRBV7-8 and TRBJ2-7, reads GAGVSQSPRYKVAKRGQDVALRCDPISGHVSLFWYQQALGQGPEFLTYFQNEAQLDKSGLPSDRFFAERPEGSVSTLKIQRTQQEDSAVYLCASSLQGIREQYFGPGTRLTVT.

The chain carries TRBV7-8 and TRBJ2-7, with 7 bases fitting TRBD1. The J segment lost 2 bases and the V segment lost 0 bases, leaving 4 bases of the junction unmatched. CDR1 is SGHVS, CDR2 FQNEAQ, per germline. This CDR3 has 15 residues. The CDR3 DNA sequence: TGTGCCAGCAGCTTAGCCAGGGACAGCACCTACGAGCAGTACTTC. Amino acid sequence: CASSLARDSTYEQYF. Drawing the rest from reference TRBV7-8 and TRBJ2-7, the complete variable domain is GAGVSQSPRYKVAKRGQDVALRCDPISGHVSLFWYQQALGQGPEFLTYFQNEAQLDKSGLPSDRFFAERPEGSVSTLKIQRTQQEDSAVYLCASSLARDSTYEQYFGPGTRLTVT.

The chain couples TRBV7-6 to TRBJ2-2; 12 bases match TRBD2. Unmatched junction bases numbered 11, after V lost 11 bases and J lost 4 bases. The germline CDR1 and CDR2 sequences are SGHVS and FNYEAQ. This CDR3 spans 16 amino acids. The CDR3 region is CAAKTSGSVSTGELFF. In DNA form, the CDR3 reads TGTGCCGCGAAGACTAGCGGGAGTGTCAGCACCGGGGAGCTGTTTTTT.

V and J are TRBV6-5 and TRBJ2-3; 7 bases match TRBD2. The germline V gene encodes CDR1 MNHEY and CDR2 SVGAGI. J gave up 12 bases and V 2 bases, and 8 bases lay outside the gene matches. The CDR3 has 13 amino acids. CDR3 amino acids: CASSYLISGPQYF. Here the CDR3 DNA reads TGTGCCAGCAGTTACCTAATTAGCGGGCCCCAGTATTTT.

The chain joins TRBV2 to TRBJ2-7, with 12 bases matching TRBD1. V was pared by 1 base and J by 5 bases, with 6 bases of the junction left unmatched. The germline CDR1 and CDR2 sequences are SNHLY and FYNNEI. The CDR3 runs 16 residues. CDR3 in DNA: TGTGCCAGCAGTGAAGGATTATGGGACAGGGGGCACGAGCAGTACTTC. Protein product: CASSEGLWDRGHEQYF.

This clone was detected only once. The V gene is TRBV5-1, the J gene TRBJ2-1, with TRBD1 matching over 10 bases. The CDR3 consists of 15 residues. The V gene's germline CDR1 is SGHRS and CDR2 YFSETQ. V shed 3 bases, J shed 4 bases, and the junction held 4 bases outside the gene matches. CDR3 in amino acids: CASSWTGGIYNEQFF. CDR3 nucleotide sequence: TGCGCCAGCAGCTGGACAGGGGGGATATACAATGAGCAGTTCTTC.